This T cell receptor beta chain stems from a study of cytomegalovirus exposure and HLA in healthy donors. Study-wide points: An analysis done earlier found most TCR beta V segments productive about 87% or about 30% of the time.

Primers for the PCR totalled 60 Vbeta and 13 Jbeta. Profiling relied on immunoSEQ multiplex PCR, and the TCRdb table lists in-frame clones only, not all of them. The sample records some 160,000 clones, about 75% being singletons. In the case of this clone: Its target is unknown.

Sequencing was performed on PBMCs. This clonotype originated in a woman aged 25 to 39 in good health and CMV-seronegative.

The CDR3 here is CASSRGRASEKLFF. The CDR3 DNA is TGTGCCAGCAGCCGGGGTCGGGCCAGTGAAAAACTGTTTTTT. This rearrangement joins TRBV11-2 to TRBJ1-4; D is unresolved. The CDR3 extends over 14 amino acids. V was shortened by 5 bases and J by 7 bases, with 14 bases between the two germline ends. The germline gives CDR1 SGHAT, CDR2 FQNNGV.